The clone carrying this TCR beta chain has ten or more counts. Its antigen is unknown. This sample was included in a study of T cells after yellow fever vaccination. Study findings and constraints: A small share of clonotypes appeared in both CD4 and CD8 compartments. The presence of abundant clonotypes contaminating from the bulk population was possible in FACS-sorted repertoires.

TCRdb called the 5' RACE reads again in MiXCR, with one record for every CDR3 protein. Of approximately 550,000 distinct CDR3 sequences listed, roughly 21% were seen once; the top ten hold 13% to 15%. Germline CDR1 SGDLS, CDR2 YYNGEE. The CDR3 runs to 16 residues. Losses at the gene ends were 4 bases for V and 4 bases for J; bases not matched to a gene: 5. This receptor was obtained from a man aged 25 to 40 who received the YFV17D yellow fever vaccine. Sample: PBMCs, taken 15 days after the yellow fever booster vaccination. The chain couples TRBV9 to TRBJ2-2, with 12 bases that match TRBD1. CDR3 loop: CASSPWDRGLTGELFF. Written as DNA, the CDR3 is TGTGCCAGCAGCCCGTGGGACAGGGGGCTCACCGGGGAGCTGTTTTTT.